A selection of T cell receptor beta chains follows, all from one sample in a study of blood T cell repertoires in COVID-19. Measured with immunoSEQ multiplex PCR; TCRdb has only the in-frame clones, and not every one. Of about 370,000 clones listed, about nine tenths are singletons. Sequenced sample: PBMCs or T cells enriched from blood (not recorded which). The receptor set was obtained from a woman under 40 who had recovered from COVID-19. CDR3s include the opening cysteine and the closing phenylalanine or tryptophan. D genes are given only for firm matches. Only part of the rows carry a size: once, few, many, or a class if the clone is expanded.

J: TRBJ2-1; size: NA; V: TRBV6-5; D: TRBD1; CDR3: CASSYSPGQRLGEQFF; DNA: TGTGCCAGCAGTTACTCCCCGGGACAGAGGCTCGGGGAGCAGTTCTTC
J: TRBJ2-5; size: NA; V: TRBV7-9; D: TRBD1; CDR3: CASRRTGEETQYF; DNA: TGTGCCAGCAGGCGTACAGGGGAAGAGACCCAGTACTTC
J: TRBJ2-5; size: NA; V: TRBV19; D: TRBD1; CDR3: CASSNTGGPETQYF; DNA: TGTGCCAGTAGTAACACAGGGGGTCCAGAGACCCAGTACTTC
J: TRBJ2-6; size: NA; V: TRBV10-3; D: TRBD1; CDR3: CAISLTGQSGANVLTF; DNA: TGTGCCATCAGCCTGACAGGGCAATCTGGGGCCAACGTCCTGACTTTC
J: TRBJ1-1; size: NA; V: TRBV10-3; D: NA; CDR3: CAISEGAGNTEAFF; DNA: TGTGCCATCAGTGAAGGAGCGGGGAACACTGAAGCTTTCTTT
J: TRBJ2-7; size: NA; V: TRBV7-3; D: NA; CDR3: CASSLFQGYEQYF; DNA: TGTGCCAGCAGCTTATTCCAGGGTTACGAGCAGTACTTC
J: TRBJ1-2; size: NA; V: TRBV2; D: NA; CDR3: CASGTALGQRAGYTF; DNA: TGTGCCAGCGGAACAGCATTGGGGCAGAGAGCCGGCTACACCTTC
J: TRBJ2-1; size: NA; V: TRBV5-1; D: TRBD2; CDR3: CASSLIGLAGQSSYNEQFF; DNA: TGCGCCAGCAGCTTGATAGGACTAGCGGGCCAGAGCTCCTACAATGAGCAGTTCTTC
J: TRBJ2-7; size: NA; V: TRBV5-6; D: NA; CDR3: CASSRRITYEQYF; DNA: TGTGCCAGCAGTCGTCGTATTACCTACGAGCAGTACTTC
J: TRBJ1-6; size: NA; V: TRBV6-2/TRBV6-3; D: NA; CDR3: CASSRPGVNSPLHF; DNA: TGTGCCAGCAGTCGCCCGGGAGTCAACTCACCCCTCCACTTT
J: TRBJ2-3; size: NA; V: TRBV5-1; D: TRBD2; CDR3: CASSLLSGGADTQYF; DNA: TGCGCCAGCAGCTTGCTTAGCGGGGGGGCGGATACGCAGTATTTT
J: TRBJ1-2; size: NA; V: TRBV19; D: NA; CDR3: CASTFDTNYGYTF; DNA: TGTGCCAGTACCTTCGACACCAACTATGGCTACACCTTC
J: TRBJ2-1; size: NA; V: TRBV7-9; D: TRBD2; CDR3: CASSSPAASGGANEQFF; DNA: TGTGCCAGCAGCTCTCCGGCCGCTAGCGGGGGGGCCAATGAGCAGTTCTTC
J: TRBJ2-5; size: NA; V: TRBV29-1; D: TRBD2; CDR3: CSVGLGLRETQYF; DNA: TGCAGCGTCGGACTAGGGCTGAGAGAGACCCAGTACTTC
J: TRBJ1-1; size: NA; V: TRBV29-1; D: NA; CDR3: CSVVRDIGMGAFF; DNA: TGCAGCGTTGTCCGGGATATCGGGATGGGGGCTTTCTTT
J: TRBJ2-7; size: NA; V: TRBV6-2/TRBV6-3; D: TRBD2; CDR3: CASSRGLAFHEQYF; DNA: TGTGCCAGCAGTAGGGGACTAGCTTTCCACGAGCAGTACTTC
J: TRBJ2-2; size: few; V: TRBV7-9; D: NA; CDR3: CASRREGFNTGELFF; DNA: TGTGCCAGCAGAAGAGAGGGTTTCAACACCGGGGAGCTGTTTTTT
J: TRBJ1-2; size: NA; V: TRBV18; D: NA; CDR3: CASSPSGFWGYTF; DNA: TGTGCCAGCTCACCGTCAGGATTCTGGGGCTACACCTTC
J: TRBJ2-3; size: NA; V: TRBV25-1; D: TRBD1; CDR3: CASSDRDSNTQYF; DNA: TGTGCCAGCAGTGACAGGGACAGTAATACGCAGTATTTT
J: TRBJ2-7; size: NA; V: TRBV7-6; D: TRBD1; CDR3: CASTPGTGGYEQYF; DNA: TGTGCCAGCACTCCAGGGACAGGGGGCTACGAGCAGTACTTC
J: TRBJ1-3; size: NA; V: TRBV6-5; D: NA; CDR3: CASSMTTGSGNTIYF; DNA: TGTGCCAGCAGTATGACTACAGGGTCTGGAAACACCATATATTTT
J: TRBJ1-1; size: NA; V: TRBV19; D: NA; CDR3: CASSPRNTEAFF; DNA: TGTGCCAGTAGTCCGAGGAACACTGAAGCTTTCTTT
J: TRBJ2-7; size: NA; V: TRBV14; D: NA; CDR3: CASSPLRGVGSYYEQYF; DNA: TGTGCCAGCAGCCCCCTACGCGGTGTCGGGTCCTACTACGAGCAGTACTTC
J: TRBJ2-7; size: NA; V: TRBV6-2/TRBV6-3; D: TRBD2; CDR3: CASSQLGLAGGWTYEQYF; DNA: TGTGCCAGCAGCCAATTGGGTCTAGCGGGAGGGTGGACCTACGAGCAGTACTTC
J: TRBJ1-1; size: NA; V: TRBV5-4; D: NA; CDR3: CASSLIQGLNTEAFF; DNA: TGTGCCAGCAGCTTGATACAGGGCTTGAACACTGAAGCTTTCTTT
J: TRBJ2-5; size: NA; V: TRBV9; D: NA; CDR3: CASSVEPTGETQYF; DNA: TGTGCCAGCAGCGTAGAGCCCACCGGAGAGACCCAGTACTTC
J: TRBJ2-7; size: once; V: TRBV3-1/TRBV3-2; D: TRBD1; CDR3: CASPGQDSYEQYF; DNA: TGTGCCAGCCCGGGACAGGACAGCTACGAGCAGTACTTC
J: TRBJ1-1; size: NA; V: TRBV7-3; D: NA; CDR3: CASSLGGLMNTEAFF; DNA: TGTGCCAGCAGCTTAGGGGGACTGATGAACACTGAAGCTTTCTTT
J: TRBJ2-7; size: NA; V: TRBV19; D: NA; CDR3: CASSPYSSDEQYF; DNA: TGTGCCAGTAGTCCCTACTCAAGCGACGAGCAGTACTTC
J: TRBJ1-1; size: NA; V: TRBV25-1; D: NA; CDR3: CASSEYLDSTEAFF; DNA: TGTGCCAGCAGTGAATACCTCGACAGCACTGAAGCTTTCTTT
J: TRBJ2-7; size: once; V: TRBV11-3; D: TRBD2; CDR3: CASSLTGGYEQYF; DNA: TGTGCCAGCAGCTTAACGGGGGGTTACGAGCAGTACTTC
J: TRBJ2-1; size: NA; V: TRBV7-3; D: NA; CDR3: CASSRLGRLGRYNEQFF; DNA: TGTGCCAGCAGCCGGTTAGGAAGACTAGGGAGGTACAATGAGCAGTTCTTC
J: TRBJ2-2; size: NA; V: TRBV27; D: TRBD2; CDR3: CASSLTSGNTGELFF; DNA: TGTGCCAGCAGTTTGACTAGCGGAAACACCGGGGAGCTGTTTTTT
J: TRBJ1-5; size: NA; V: TRBV5-5; D: TRBD1; CDR3: CASSPQYRDRVVGSPQHF; DNA: TGTGCCAGCAGCCCGCAATATAGGGACAGGGTGGTGGGGTCGCCCCAGCATTTT
J: TRBJ1-2; size: NA; V: TRBV15; D: TRBD1; CDR3: CATSRGGQNYGYTF; DNA: TGTGCCACCAGCAGGGGGGGACAGAACTATGGCTACACCTTC
J: TRBJ2-1; size: NA; V: TRBV3-1/TRBV3-2; D: NA; CDR3: CASSHRSPTSNEQFF; DNA: TGTGCCAGCAGCCACCGATCACCTACTAGCAATGAGCAGTTCTTC
J: TRBJ1-2; size: NA; V: TRBV4-1; D: NA; CDR3: CASSHSQGISGGYTF; DNA: TGCGCCAGCAGCCACTCTCAGGGAATTAGTGGTGGCTACACCTTC
J: TRBJ2-7; size: NA; V: TRBV5-1; D: NA; CDR3: CASSFLSGQAYEQYF; DNA: TGCGCCAGCAGCTTTTTAAGCGGGCAGGCCTACGAGCAGTACTTC
J: TRBJ2-2; size: NA; V: TRBV4-1; D: NA; CDR3: CASSQEGVSTGELFF; DNA: TGCGCCAGCAGCCAAGAAGGAGTTTCCACCGGGGAGCTGTTTTTT
J: TRBJ1-4; size: NA; V: TRBV7-2; D: NA; CDR3: CASSLRPTEKLFF; DNA: TGTGCCAGCAGCTTGAGACCGACAGAAAAACTGTTTTTT
J: TRBJ2-3; size: NA; V: TRBV25-1; D: NA; CDR3: CASSERVLTDTQYF; DNA: TGTGCCAGCAGTGAAAGAGTCCTCACAGATACGCAGTATTTT
J: TRBJ1-5; size: NA; V: TRBV5-6; D: TRBD1; CDR3: CASSLEGAYSNQPQHF; DNA: TGTGCCAGCAGCTTGGAGGGGGCTTATAGCAATCAGCCCCAGCATTTT
J: TRBJ2-1; size: NA; V: TRBV3-1/TRBV3-2; D: TRBD2; CDR3: CASSQELAGGPDEQFF; DNA: TGTGCCAGCAGCCAAGAGCTAGCGGGAGGGCCGGATGAGCAGTTCTTC
J: TRBJ1-4; size: NA; V: TRBV18; D: NA; CDR3: CASSTRHSGVGSNEKLFF; DNA: TGTGCCAGCTCAACAAGACACTCAGGGGTTGGGTCTAATGAAAAACTGTTTTTT
J: TRBJ1-5; size: NA; V: TRBV12-5; D: NA; CDR3: CASGLTGLSNQPQHF; DNA: TGTGCTAGTGGTTTGACAGGGCTTAGCAATCAGCCCCAGCATTTT
J: TRBJ1-3; size: NA; V: TRBV5-6; D: NA; CDR3: CASSFGTLGNTIYF; DNA: TGTGCCAGCAGCTTTGGGACTTTAGGAAACACCATATATTTT
J: TRBJ1-1; size: once; V: TRBV30; D: NA; CDR3: CAWARNTEAFF; DNA: TGTGCCTGGGCCCGGAACACTGAAGCTTTCTTT
J: TRBJ2-7; size: NA; V: TRBV27; D: TRBD2; CDR3: CASSLWAGGHTKTYEQYF; DNA: TGTGCCAGCAGTTTATGGGCGGGAGGGCACACAAAGACCTACGAGCAGTACTTC
J: TRBJ2-1; size: NA; V: TRBV6-2/TRBV6-3; D: TRBD2; CDR3: CASSYSSGGVLNEQFF; DNA: TGTGCCAGCAGTTACTCTAGCGGGGGGGTCCTCAATGAGCAGTTCTTC
J: TRBJ1-1; size: NA; V: TRBV5-1; D: TRBD1; CDR3: CASSTGETNTEAFF; DNA: TGCGCCAGCAGCACAGGGGAGACCAACACTGAAGCTTTCTTT
J: TRBJ2-3; size: once; V: TRBV5-1; D: TRBD2; CDR3: CASSLAPRLAGGADTQYF; DNA: TGCGCCAGCAGCTTGGCCCCAAGACTAGCGGGGGGCGCAGATACGCAGTATTTT
J: TRBJ2-2; size: few; V: TRBV9; D: NA; CDR3: CASSSSPGGTGELFF; DNA: TGTGCCAGCAGCTCTAGCCCGGGCGGCACCGGGGAGCTGTTTTTT
J: TRBJ2-7; size: NA; V: TRBV7-3; D: NA; CDR3: CASSLWSGYEQYF; DNA: TGTGCCAGCAGCTTATGGTCGGGGTACGAGCAGTACTTC
J: TRBJ2-7; size: NA; V: TRBV27; D: NA; CDR3: CASSFSGTYEQYF; DNA: TGTGCCAGCAGTTTCAGCGGCACCTACGAGCAGTACTTC
J: TRBJ2-3; size: NA; V: TRBV19; D: NA; CDR3: CASIPRGAHTDTQYF; DNA: TGTGCCTCAATACCCAGGGGAGCGCACACAGATACGCAGTATTTT
J: TRBJ1-6; size: NA; V: TRBV2; D: NA; CDR3: CASRVTGSSYNSPLHF; DNA: TGTGCCAGCAGGGTGACGGGGAGCTCCTATAATTCACCCCTCCACTTT
J: TRBJ1-4; size: NA; V: TRBV19; D: TRBD1; CDR3: CASSSPTGTEKKLFF; DNA: TGTGCCAGTAGTTCTCCGACCGGGACAGAAAAAAAACTGTTTTTT
J: TRBJ1-6; size: NA; V: TRBV5-1; D: TRBD1; CDR3: CASGQGSHNSPLHF; DNA: TGCGCCAGCGGACAGGGAAGCCATAATTCACCCCTCCACTTT